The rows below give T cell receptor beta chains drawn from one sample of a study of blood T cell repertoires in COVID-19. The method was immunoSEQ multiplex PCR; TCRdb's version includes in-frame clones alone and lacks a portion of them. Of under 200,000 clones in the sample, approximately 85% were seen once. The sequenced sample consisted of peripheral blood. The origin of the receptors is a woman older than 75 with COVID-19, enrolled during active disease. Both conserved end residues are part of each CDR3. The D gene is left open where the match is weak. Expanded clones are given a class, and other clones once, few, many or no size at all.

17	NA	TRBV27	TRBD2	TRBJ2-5	TGTGCCAGCAGTTACCTCGCGGGAGCCGGGGGCCAAGAGACCCAGTACTTC	CASSYLAGAGGQETQYF
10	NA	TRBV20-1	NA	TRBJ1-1	TGCAGCGGGAGAAACACTGAAGCTTTCTTT	CSGRNTEAFF
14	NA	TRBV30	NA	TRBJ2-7	TGTGCCTGGGACAAAATGACCGGACACTACGAGCAGTACTTC	CAWDKMTGHYEQYF
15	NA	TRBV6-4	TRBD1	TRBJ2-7	TGTGCCAGCAGTGACCCGGGACAGTCATCTTACGAGCAGTACTTC	CASSDPGQSSYEQYF
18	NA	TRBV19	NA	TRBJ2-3	TGTGCCAGTAGTATAGGTAGCAATGGGGCTACTAGCACAGATACGCAGTATTTT	CASSIGSNGATSTDTQYF
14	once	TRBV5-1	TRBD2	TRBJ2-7	TGCGCCAGCAGCTTCTTAGCGGGTTCAGGCGAGCAGTACTTC	CASSFLAGSGEQYF
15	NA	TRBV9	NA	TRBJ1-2	TGTGCCAGCAGCGTAGGTCCAGGGGAGAACTATGGCTACACCTTC	CASSVGPGENYGYTF
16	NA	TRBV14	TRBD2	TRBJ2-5	TGTGCCAGCAGCCAAGGTTGGCGGGGGGGCATGGAGACCCAGTACTTC	CASSQGWRGGMETQYF
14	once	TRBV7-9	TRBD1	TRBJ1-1	TGTGCCAGCAGCGCCCCAGGGGGCCACACTGAAGCTTTCTTT	CASSAPGGHTEAFF
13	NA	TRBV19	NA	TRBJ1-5	TGTGCCAGTAATACACGCGGGGGTCAGCCCCAGCATTTT	CASNTRGGQPQHF
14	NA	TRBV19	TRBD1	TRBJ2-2	TGTGCCAGTAGAAGGGGGCAGGACACCGGGGAGCTGTTTTTT	CASRRGQDTGELFF